This T cell receptor (beta chain) was recorded in a study of blood T cells in healthy people across ages. Combining a sample-barcoded 5' primer with a J-beta primer mix, a second PCR ran for roughly 7 to 12 cycles. TCRdb re-called the 5' RACE reads through MiXCR, storing one row per CDR3 protein. Of some 1,800,000 distinct CDR3 sequences in the sample, about 39% were seen once. Study conclusions and caveats: Naive T cell percentage showed a strong correlation with the diversity of TCR beta.

This CDR3 is built from 12 residues. V dropped 6 bases and J dropped 12 bases, with 15 bases sitting between them. With regard to this clonotype: What it binds is not known.

Total RNA, at least 6 micrograms per sample, came from PBMCs. This rearrangement joins TRBV12-3 or TRBV12-4 to TRBJ2-1; perhaps TRBD1 as D (6 bases). The specimen sequenced was blood. The TCR originated in a human donor in good health. The CDR3 DNA is TGTGCCAGCAGCTCAACACAGGGTTGGCAGTTCTTC. Amino acids: CASSSTQGWQFF.